One and the same sample provided the 13 T cell receptor beta chains below, sequenced in a study of OX40 agonist ivuxolimab in advanced cancers. The data were produced by immunoSEQ multiplex PCR, yet TCRdb's version contains in-frame clones alone and is incomplete. The sample shows approximately 76,000 clones, about nine tenths of them seen only once. Specimen: CD4+ or CD8+ T cells sorted from blood, collected in a trial of the OX40 agonist ivuxolimab. Receptors were obtained from an adult with an advanced solid tumor such as melanoma, head and neck, liver or kidney cancer.

As concerns this clone: The junction differs from germline at one of its ends, possibly a read error. V usage is TRBV4-1 and J usage is TRBJ2-7; TRBD2 might be the D (6 bases). Germline CDR1 reads MGHRA; CDR2 reads YSYEKL. This CDR3 region has 15 residues. For the CDR3, the DNA is TGCGCCAGCAGCGTCGCCAGGGACTCCTCCGACGAGCAGTACTTC. Protein: CASSVARDSSDEQYF.

This chain joins TRBV7-2 and TRBJ1-5; D may be TRBD1 (5 bases). This CDR3 spans 14 amino acids. Germline V gene lookup returns CDR1 SGHTA and CDR2 FQGNSA. The V end lost 5 bases, the J end lost 4 bases, and 12 bases lay between the germline ends. CDR3 protein: CASSQDQGNQPQHF. As DNA, the CDR3 is TGTGCCAGCAGCCAAGACCAGGGTAATCAGCCCCAGCATTTT.

The CDR3 here is CASSPGLAETQYF. In DNA, the CDR3 is TGTGCCAGCAGCCCCGGGCTAGCGGAGACCCAGTACTTC. The chain employs TRBV7-6 and TRBJ2-5, with D possibly matching TRBD2 (6 bases). Trimming removed 5 bases from V and 5 bases from J, with 12 bases in between. Germline lookup yields CDR1 SGHVS and CDR2 FNYEAQ. CDR3 length equals 13 residues.

This clone was recorded only once. The V call is TRBV28, the J call TRBJ1-5; no definite D call. The V gene lost 5 bases and the J gene lost 1 base, with 9 bases spanning the gap. There are 14 residues in the CDR3. Germline V gene sequence: CDR1 MDHEN, CDR2 SYDVKM. The chain's CDR3 is CASSQRVSNQPQHF. The CDR3 DNA sequence: TGTGCCAGCAGTCAGCGGGTCAGCAATCAGCCCCAGCATTTT.

The table lists this clone with a few counts. This CDR3 is CASSLGTTGELFF. The CDR3 DNA reads TGTGCCAGCAGCCTCGGAACCACCGGGGAGCTGTTTTTT. The chain is built from TRBV11-3 and TRBJ2-2, with D hard to call. Germline V gene lookup returns CDR1 SGHNT and CDR2 YENEEA. The ends were cut back, 5 bases at V and 4 bases at J, with 8 bases in the middle. The CDR3 is 13 amino acids.

The CDR3 nucleotides are TGTGCCAGCAGCCCGACACCTGGACAGGGAGGCACAGATACGCAGTATTTT. Translating gives CASSPTPGQGGTDTQYF. The genes are TRBV7-3 and TRBJ2-3; 8 positions match TRBD1. The germline gives CDR1 SGHTA, CDR2 FQGTGA. CDR3 length: 17 amino acids. The junction had 11 bases not matched to a gene; V was cut back by 5 bases and J by 1 base.

The chain carries TRBV7-2 and TRBJ2-5; weak D call: TRBD1 (6 bases). CDR1 is SGHTA, CDR2 FQGNSA, per germline. The ends were cut back, 7 bases at V and 4 bases at J, with 19 bases in the middle. This CDR3 has 15 amino acids. The DNA of the CDR3 is TGTGCCAGCACCCAAAGCGGACAGTTCGGAGAGACCCAGTACTTC. Translation: CASTQSGQFGETQYF.

This clone was seen just once. The V and J genes are TRBV15 and TRBJ2-2; D gene uncertain. V was shortened by 2 bases and J by 1 base, with 5 bases between the two germline ends. The CDR3 sequence is 14 residues long. Germline CDR1 LNHNV, CDR2 YYDKDF (reference sequence). The CDR3 spells CATSRQRNTGELFF. The CDR3 DNA sequence: TGTGCCACCAGCAGACAGCGGAACACCGGGGAGCTGTTTTTT. The full variable domain, its missing parts supplied by reference TRBV15 and TRBJ2-2, is DAMVIQNPRYQVTQFGKPVTLSCSQTLNHNVMYWYQQKSSQAPKLLFHYYDKDFNNEADTPDNFQSRRPNTSFCFLDIRSPGLGDTAMYLCATSRQRNTGELFFGEGSRLTVL.

This clone was counted only a few times. The genes are TRBV7-3 and TRBJ1-1, with a tentative D call TRBD1 (5 bases). This CDR3 comprises 14 residues. CDR1 is SGHTA and CDR2 is FQGTGA in the germline V gene. Trimming took 5 bases from V and 0 from J, leaving 10 bases between them. The CDR3 reads CASSLGGMNTEAFF. CDR3 sequence (DNA): TGTGCCAGCAGCCTGGGGGGTATGAACACTGAAGCTTTCTTT.

The chain has TRBV14 and TRBJ1-3; 8 bases line up with TRBD1. Germline CDR1 and CDR2: SGHDN and FVKESK. The CDR3 loop spans 18 amino acids. Trimming took 4 bases from V and 4 from J; bases not matched to a gene: 15. CDR3 coding DNA: TGTGCCAGCAGCCCATCCGGACAGGGTTTTTTGCGAGGAAACACCATATATTTT. This sequence encodes CASSPSGQGFLRGNTIYF.

The chain joins TRBV28 to TRBJ1-5, with TRBD1 matching 7 bases. The CDR3 consists of 13 residues. Per germline, CDR1 MDHEN and CDR2 SYDVKM. The V and J ends lost 7 bases and 8 bases, in that order; junction bases with no gene match: 8. The CDR3 here is CASKGAPGEPQHF. The CDR3 DNA reads TGTGCCAGCAAGGGGGCCCCCGGGGAGCCCCAGCATTTT.

The J gene is TRBJ1-2, the V gene TRBV19; D gene uncertain. The CDR3 is 16 residues long. The V end was cut by 10 bases, the J end by 4 bases, with 25 bases between. Germline V gene data show CDR1 as LNHDA and CDR2 as SQIVND (reference sequence). CDR3 nucleotide sequence: TGTGCCACCATACCCTCCGGGAGGCCCCCACTCTATGGCTACACCTTC. It is translated as CATIPSGRPPLYGYTF.

V gene TRBV21-1 combines with J gene TRBJ2-1; the DNA was not compared with TRBD2, the D call given in the table. TRBV21-1 is termed a pseudogene. There are 15 residues in the CDR3. The CDR3 loop is CASTRKAGAVNEQFF. DNA for the CDR3: TGTGCCAGCACCCGTAAAGCGGGAGCTGTCAATGAGCAGTTCTTC.